This TCR beta chain was captured by sequencing in a study of OX40 agonist ivuxolimab in advanced cancers. This clone has only a few counts. The antigen is not known. Some clones are missing from TCRdb's copy, which holds only in-frame ones; the method was immunoSEQ multiplex PCR. The table lists 30,000 to 45,000 clones, approximately 79% of them singletons. General observations from the study: Compared with CD4+, CD8+ T cells on average had more expanded clones.

After removal of 1 base from V and 5 bases from J, the junction contained 8 bases not matched to a gene. Germline V lookup: CDR1 MGHRA, CDR2 YSYEKL. The CDR3 sequence is 16 residues long. The chain recombines TRBV4-1 with TRBJ2-7; 10 bases agree with TRBD2. The source is an adult with an advanced solid tumor such as melanoma, head and neck, liver or kidney cancer. The starting material was CD4+ or CD8+ T cells sorted from blood, obtained in a trial of the OX40 agonist ivuxolimab. CDR3 DNA: TGCGCCAGCAGCCAAGTAGCGGGGGGCCCCCCCCACGAGCAGTACTTC. Its translation: CASSQVAGGPPHEQYF.